The 30 T cell receptor beta chains below all came from one sample that was sequenced in a study of shared clonotypes between healthy human individuals. The repertoire was sequenced with immunoSEQ multiplex PCR; TCRdb's copy has only in-frame clones and lacks some. The profile shows some 450,000 clones, more than 70% of them singletons. The sequencing sample was made of PBMCs. Receptor source: a woman in her 40s in good health. Some clones in this sample may be carry-over from other donors' samples.

In this sample, this clone turned up many times. The chain joins TRBV7-3 to TRBJ2-1; D not certain. Germline V gene lookup returns CDR1 SGHTA and CDR2 FQGTGA. The CDR3 has 15 amino acids. Between the trimmed V and J ends, which lost 4 bases and 4 bases, there was a span of 14 bases. The CDR3 DNA reads TGTGCCAGCAGCTCCCGCCTAGGAGCTTACAATGAGCAGTTCTTC. Encoded protein: CASSSRLGAYNEQFF.

The chain joins TRBV9 to TRBJ1-3; 9 positions match TRBD1. Unmatched junction bases numbered 9, after V lost 5 bases and J lost 6 bases. CDR3 length: 15 residues. Germline-derived CDR1 and CDR2 are SGDLS and YYNGEE. CDR3 loop: CASSAGTGRENTIYF. The CDR3, as DNA: TGTGCCAGCAGTGCCGGGACAGGGAGGGAAAACACCATATATTTT.

The chain uses TRBV9 and TRBJ2-1; 10 nucleotides line up with TRBD2. The CDR3 covers 18 residues. In germline, CDR1 is SGDLS, CDR2 YYNGEE. The trim removed 0 bases at V and 6 bases at J, leaving 12 bases unmatched. The CDR3 is CASSVDSLSSGRSNEQFF. The CDR3 DNA follows: TGTGCCAGCAGCGTAGATTCTCTGAGTAGCGGGAGGAGCAATGAGCAGTTCTTC. The full variable domain, with the rest looked up from reference TRBV9 and TRBJ2-1, is DSGVTQTPKHLITATGQRVTLRCSPRSGDLSVYWYQQSLDQGLQFLIQYYNGEERAKGNILERFSAQQFPDLHSELNLSSLELGDSALYFCASSVDSLSSGRSNEQFFGPGTRLTVL.

The chain carries TRBV20-1 and TRBJ2-7, with D tentatively TRBD2 (6 bases). The V end was cut by 8 bases, the J end by 3 bases, with 11 bases between. Germline V gene data show CDR1 as DFQATT and CDR2 as SNEGSKA (reference sequence). The CDR3 has 11 amino acids. CDR3 region: CSISEGYEQYF. The CDR3 DNA reads as TGCAGTATATCGGAGGGCTACGAGCAGTACTTC.

V is TRBV29-1 and J is TRBJ2-1; 14 bases map to TRBD2. This CDR3 spans 13 amino acids. The V gene's germline CDR1 is SQVTM and CDR2 ANQGSEA. With 6 bases clipped from V and 14 bases from J, the junction kept 9 bases outside the gene matches. The DNA for the CDR3 is TGCAGCGTGGGACTAGCGGGAGTGGGTGGGGAGTTCTTC. It yields the protein CSVGLAGVGGEFF.

Points on this clone: With a far larger clone one base away, a read error is the likely cause. V usage is TRBV6-5 and J usage is TRBJ1-2; a possible D gene is TRBD1 (5 bases). V was cut by 4 bases and J by 6 bases, with 15 bases left in between. This CDR3 is built from 14 residues. The V gene's germline CDR1 is MNHEY and CDR2 SVGAGI. CDR3 in DNA: TGTGCCAGCAGTTCCCCAGGGCAGTGGCATGGCTACACCTTC. Encoded protein: CASSSPGQWHGYTF.

Turning to this clone: Possible read error: a much larger clone is one base away. Other DNA sequences in this sample translate to the same CDR3. The V and J genes are TRBV18 and TRBJ2-7; TRBD1 matches at 8 bases. The germline gives CDR1 KGHSH, CDR2 LQKENI. This CDR3 is built from 16 residues. CDR3 in DNA: TGTGCCAGCTCACCAAACCCGGGACAGGTCCCCTATGAGCAGTACTTC. Translation gives CASSPNPGQVPYEQYF. The complete variable domain, with remaining parts taken from reference TRBV18 and TRBJ2-7, reads NAGVMQNPRHLVRRRGQEARLRCSPMKGHSHVYWYRQLPEEGLKFMVYLQKENIIDESGMPKERFSAEFPKEGPSILRIQQVVRGDSAAYFCASSPNPGQVPYEQYFGPGTRLTVT.

The V and J genes are TRBV7-2 and TRBJ2-1; 12 bases are shared with TRBD2. The CDR3 loop spans 16 amino acids. The junction had 5 bases not matched to a gene; V was cut back by 3 bases and J by 5 bases. Germline V gives CDR1 SGHTA, CDR2 FQGNSA. CDR3 nucleotide sequence: TGTGCCAGCAGCTTGACTAGCGGGAGCATCAACAATGAGCAGTTCTTC. This codes for CASSLTSGSINNEQFF.

Worth noting for this clone: This likely reflects a read error, since a far larger clone is one base away. The same CDR3 arises from other DNA sequences in this sample as well. The chain employs TRBV18 and TRBJ1-2; D might be TRBD1 (6 bases). CDR3 length: 15 residues. Per the germline V gene, CDR1 is KGHSH and CDR2 is LQKENI. The CDR3 DNA sequence: TGCGCCAGCTCACCAGCGGGGGGCAGAGCAGATGGCTACACCTTC. Translated: CASSPAGGRADGYTF.

V gene TRBV4-2 combines with J gene TRBJ2-3, with D possibly TRBD2 on 7 matching bases. Germline values: CDR1 LGHNA, CDR2 YNFKEQ. The V gene lost 0 bases and the J gene lost 5 bases, with 15 bases spanning the gap. The CDR3 extends over 16 amino acids. The chain's CDR3 is CASSQEFQRGGDTQYF. DNA for the CDR3: TGTGCCAGCAGCCAAGAATTCCAGAGGGGGGGAGATACGCAGTATTTT.

This chain joins TRBV29-1 and TRBJ1-5; the match to TRBD1 covers 7 bases. Germline V gene data show CDR1 as SQVTM and CDR2 as ANQGSEA. J was trimmed by 5 bases and V by 6 bases; bases with no gene match: 7. The CDR3 is made up of 13 amino acids. The CDR3 region has the DNA TGCAGCGTAAGACAGGGAGTCGATCAGCCCCAGCATTTT. Encoded protein: CSVRQGVDQPQHF.

The chain employs TRBV2 and TRBJ2-5; D is possibly TRBD1 (6 bases). The CDR3 sequence is 14 residues long. Per the germline V gene, CDR1 is SNHLY and CDR2 is FYNNEI. V was cut by 7 bases and J by 2 bases, with 14 bases left in between. CDR3: CASTQGGSQETQYF. The CDR3 bases are TGTGCCAGCACCCAAGGGGGTTCACAAGAGACCCAGTACTTC.

For this clone: The CDR3 end shows no conserved phenylalanine or tryptophan, and so a read error is likely. The DNA is left out, because the CDR3 cannot be placed on it with certainty; the CDR3 is given as TCRdb lists it. The genes are TRBV9 and TRBJ2-2; TRBD2 is taken as the D call from the table, unchecked against the DNA. From germline, CDR1 is SGDLS and CDR2 YYNGEE. The CDR3 sequence runs 14 residues, both termini included. This CDR3 is CASSVGIYTGEPFL.

The CDR3 DNA sequence: TGTGCCAGCAGCCAACTGACCGGGGGTGAAGCTTTCTTT. Protein product: CASSQLTGGEAFF. V gene TRBV28 combines with J gene TRBJ1-1; a weak D match, TRBD1 (5 bases). CDR1 is MDHEN and CDR2 is SYDVKM in the germline V gene. This CDR3 is 13 amino acids long. Trimming removed 6 bases at V and 7 bases at J, with 15 bases between.

About this clone itself: A far larger clone is off by one base, so a read error is likely. The CDR3 reads CANSLGSSAGELFF. The CDR3, as DNA: TGTGCCAACAGCTTAGGGAGTAGCGCCGGGGAGCTGTTTTTT. The V call is TRBV7-3, the J call TRBJ2-2, with D tentatively TRBD2 (5 bases). The CDR3 sequence is 14 residues long. Germline loops: CDR1 SGHTA, CDR2 FQGTGA.

The CDR3, as DNA: TGTGCCAGCAGTACGGCCCGCGGGAGTGCCCCCAATGAGCAGTTCTTC. Translated, it gives CASSTARGSAPNEQFF. The gene calls are TRBV27 and TRBJ2-1, with 7 bases fitting TRBD2. Germline-derived CDR1 and CDR2 are MNHEY and SMNVEV (reference sequence). The trim removed 5 bases at V and 6 bases at J, leaving 13 bases unmatched. The CDR3 is 16 residues long.

The chain joins TRBV5-4 to TRBJ2-1; 7 nucleotides match TRBD2. Germline CDR1 SGHNT, CDR2 YYREEE (reference sequence). This CDR3 is built from 14 residues. J gave up 7 bases and V 3 bases, and 7 bases lay outside the gene matches. CDR3 loop: CASSSQRGENEQFF. The CDR3, as DNA: TGTGCCAGCAGCTCGCAACGGGGGGAGAATGAGCAGTTCTTC.

Worth noting for this clone: A read error may be the cause here, since a much bigger clone is one base away. This chain joins TRBV29-1 and TRBJ1-3; D not certain. The germline CDR1 and CDR2 sequences are SQVTM and ANQGSEA. The CDR3 is made up of 11 amino acids. The V end was cut by 3 bases, the J end by 3 bases, with 3 bases between. The CDR3 loop reads CSVDVGNTIYF. The CDR3 DNA sequence: TGCAGCGTTGACGTTGGAAACACCATATATTTT.

The chain links TRBV7-7 to TRBJ1-3, with a weak D call TRBD1 (5 bases). With 6 bases removed from V and 0 bases from J, the gap between germline ends came to 9 bases. Germline CDR1 and CDR2: SSHAT and FNYEAQ (reference sequence). The CDR3 is 14 residues long. This chain's CDR3 is CASSPDSSGNTIYF. In nucleotides, the CDR3 is TGTGCCAGCAGTCCTGACAGCTCTGGAAACACCATATATTTT.

Turning to this clone: With a much larger clone just one base away, this may be a read error. This chain uses TRBV6-5 with TRBJ1-5; D not certain. Germline V CDR1 and CDR2: MNHEY, SVGAGI. Trimming removed 8 bases from V and 2 bases from J, with 10 bases in between. The CDR3 is made up of 13 amino acids. The CDR3 DNA is TGTGCCAGCGCCCCTGCGGGCAATCAGCCCCAGCATTTT. This codes for CASAPAGNQPQHF.

The rearrangement links TRBV2 to TRBJ2-5; 8 bases map to TRBD2. Trimming cost V 4 bases and J 4 bases; bases outside gene matches: 11. The CDR3 sequence is 16 residues long. Germline V gene sequence: CDR1 SNHLY, CDR2 FYNNEI. DNA of the CDR3: TGTGCCAGCAGTGTGGAGGGAGGCGGGAGGATAGAGACCCAGTACTTC. Its protein is CASSVEGGGRIETQYF.

The chain joins TRBV11-2 to TRBJ2-2; 9 nucleotides align to TRBD2. This CDR3 contains 13 residues. The germline CDR1 and CDR2 sequences are SGHAT and FQNNGV. With V trimmed by 10 bases and J by 5 bases, 5 bases remained unmatched. CDR3 residues: CATTSGGTGELFF. CDR3 DNA sequence: TGTGCCACGACTAGCGGAGGGACCGGGGAGCTGTTTTTT.

The chain recombines TRBV18 with TRBJ2-1; D might be TRBD1 (6 bases). The germline gives CDR1 KGHSH, CDR2 LQKENI. V was shortened by 2 bases and J by 0 bases, with 20 bases between the two germline ends. This CDR3 comprises 19 residues. CDR3 in amino acids: CASSPVRRRGYSSYNEQFF. In DNA form, the CDR3 reads TGTGCCAGCTCACCAGTCCGGCGCAGGGGATACAGCTCCTACAATGAGCAGTTCTTC.

The J gene is TRBJ2-7, the V gene TRBV19; 12 bases align to TRBD2. Germline V gene sequence: CDR1 LNHDA, CDR2 SQIVND (reference sequence). This CDR3 is 15 amino acids long. J lost 0 bases, V lost 5 bases, and 2 bases had no gene match. The CDR3: CASSLGLAGSYEQYF. CDR3 DNA: TGTGCCAGTAGTCTGGGACTAGCGGGCTCCTACGAGCAGTACTTC. Looking up the rest from reference TRBV19 and TRBJ2-7 gives the full variable domain: DGGITQSPKYLFRKEGQNVTLSCEQNLNHDAMYWYRQDPGQGLRLIYYSQIVNDFQKGDIAEGYSVSREKKESFPLTVTSAQKNPTAFYLCASSLGLAGSYEQYFGPGTRLTVT.

V gene TRBV27 combines with J gene TRBJ1-2; a possible D gene is TRBD1 (5 bases). CDR1 MNHEY and CDR2 SMNVEV come from the germline V gene (reference sequence). Trimming shortened V by 6 bases and J by 4 bases, and 9 bases separated the two germline ends. This CDR3 is 12 amino acids long. CDR3 DNA sequence: TGTGCCAGCAGCCCCCAGGGCTATGGCTACACCTTC. This gives the protein CASSPQGYGYTF.

V usage is TRBV7-3 and J usage is TRBJ2-3; unclear D gene. The germline gives CDR1 SGHTA, CDR2 FQGTGA. Trimming shortened V by 4 bases and J by 5 bases, and 10 bases separated the two germline ends. This CDR3 has 13 residues. Here the CDR3 DNA reads TGTGCCAGCAGCTCCCCCCCAGAAGATACGCAGTATTTT. Translated: CASSSPPEDTQYF.

Worth noting for this clone: A far more abundant clone sits one base away, making this likely a read error. This chain joins TRBV7-2 and TRBJ2-1; 13 nucleotides agree with TRBD2. The CDR3 is 14 residues long. Looked up from germline, CDR1 is SGHTA and CDR2 is FQGNSA. J was trimmed by 8 bases and V by 4 bases; bases with no gene match: 2. This CDR3 is CASSWTSGSDEQFF. CDR3 coding DNA: TGTGCCAGCAGCTGGACTAGCGGGAGTGATGAGCAGTTCTTC.

Here the CDR3 reads CASSLDNSGNTIYF. The CDR3 coding sequence is TGCGCCAGCAGCTTGGACAACTCTGGAAACACCATATATTTT. This chain joins TRBV5-1 and TRBJ1-3; D not resolved. This CDR3 contains 14 residues. Looked up from germline, CDR1 is SGHRS and CDR2 is YFSETQ. Trimming stripped 0 bases from V and 0 bases from J, with 4 bases between.

The chain has TRBV27 and TRBJ2-1; the match to TRBD1 covers 9 bases. This CDR3 is 15 amino acids long. Per germline, CDR1 MNHEY and CDR2 SMNVEV (reference sequence). V lost 5 bases, J lost 7 bases, and 9 bases stayed unmatched. In nucleotides, the CDR3 is TGTGCCAGCAGTCCAAGGACAGGGACAGGGAATGAGCAGTTCTTC. Protein product: CASSPRTGTGNEQFF.

The rearrangement uses TRBV28 and TRBJ1-1; D call uncertain. Looked up from germline, CDR1 is MDHEN and CDR2 is SYDVKM. The V end lost 7 bases, the J end lost 0 bases, and 12 bases lay between the germline ends. The CDR3 sequence is 14 residues long. Here the CDR3 DNA reads TGTGCCAGCACCCCGGGCCGTCTGAACACTGAAGCTTTCTTT. Its protein product is CASTPGRLNTEAFF.